The rows below give T cell receptor beta chains drawn from one sample of a study of cytomegalovirus exposure and HLA in healthy donors. TCRdb keeps only in-frame clones here, not all; method: immunoSEQ multiplex PCR. The data hold some 190,000 clones, with approximately 86% observed a single time. Sequencing used PBMCs. Every receptor here comes from a woman between 18 and 30 years old in good health and CMV-seronegative. CDR3s include the opening cysteine and the closing phenylalanine or tryptophan. D genes are given only for firm matches. Clone size appears in some rows only: once, few, many, or a class for an expanded clone.

abundance	v_gene	d_gene	j_gene	CDR3nt	CDR3aa
.	TRBV27	TRBD1	TRBJ1-2	TGTGCCAGCAGTTCCTCCGGGACAGGATACCCGGGCTACACCTTC	CASSSSGTGYPGYTF
.	TRBV7-2	.	TRBJ1-1	TGTGCCAGCAGCCGAGACAGTAACACTGAAGCTTTCTTT	CASSRDSNTEAFF
few	TRBV9	.	TRBJ2-2	TGTGCCAGCAGCGTAGTGAGGGGGGAGCTGTTTTTT	CASSVVRGELFF
.	TRBV7-2	TRBD2	TRBJ2-5	TGTGCCAGCAGCTGGACTAGCGGAGAGACCCAGTACTTC	CASSWTSGETQYF
once	TRBV7-9	TRBD1	TRBJ2-1	TGTTCCAGCAGCGATCGACAGGGAAAAGCAAACAATGAGCAGTTCTTC	CSSSDRQGKANNEQFF
.	TRBV5-8	TRBD1	TRBJ2-2	TGTGCCAGCAGTCGGACAGGGAACACCGGGGAGCTGTTTTTT	CASSRTGNTGELFF
.	TRBV19	.	TRBJ2-7	TGTGCCAGTAGTATGAGGGCTAGCGAGCAGTACTTC	CASSMRASEQYF
.	TRBV18	.	TRBJ2-7	TGTGCCAGCTCACCTTCAGGGGACGAGCAGTACTTC	CASSPSGDEQYF
.	TRBV2	.	TRBJ2-7	TGTGCCAGCAGAGAGATCTACGAGCAGTACTTC	CASREIYEQYF
.	TRBV4-1	TRBD1	TRBJ1-2	TGCGCCAGCAGCCAAGCACAGGGGGCGCCTATCTATGGCTACACCTTC	CASSQAQGAPIYGYTF
.	TRBV5-1	.	TRBJ2-7	TGCGCCAGCAGTCTAACTTCCTACGAGCAGTACTTC	CASSLTSYEQYF
.	TRBV15	TRBD2	TRBJ2-6	TGTGCCACCAGCAGAGCCGGGACTAGCGGGAGTCCTGGGGCCAACGTCCTGACTTTC	CATSRAGTSGSPGANVLTF
.	TRBV19	.	TRBJ1-1	TGTGCCAGTACTACGGAGATAAGGACTGAAGCTTTCTTT	CASTTEIRTEAFF
.	TRBV23-1	.	TRBJ2-7	TGCGCCAGCAGTCAATCGATTATACAGGGACAATGCTACGAGCAGTACTTC	CASSQSIIQGQCYEQYF
.	TRBV10-3	TRBD2	TRBJ2-1	TGTGCCATCAGCCCGGGACTAGCGGGGGGAGGGGAGCAGTTCTTC	CAISPGLAGGGEQFF
.	TRBV6-5	.	TRBJ2-3	TGTGCCAGCATGATGCACGGGGGCACAGATACGCAGTATTTT	CASMMHGGTDTQYF
.	TRBV7-8	TRBD1	TRBJ2-7	TGTGCCAGCAGCATCCAGGGGGCAGGCTACGAGCAGTACTTC	CASSIQGAGYEQYF
.	TRBV5-1	.	TRBJ2-7	TGCGCCAGCAGCTTGGACCGGGGGTACGACGCCTACGAGCAGTACTTC	CASSLDRGYDAYEQYF